This record looks at one T cell receptor beta chain sequence and its context. Its antigen is not identified. The record originates from a study of beta chain features in type 1 diabetes. Study-wide background: Sorted cells, around 100 million in number, were examined across all samples.

General study points: PCR might favor shorter templates, but any such skew would affect patients and controls equally.

The germline CDR1 and CDR2 sequences are MGHRA and YSYEKL. This CDR3 has 16 residues. With 0 bases removed from V and 1 base from J, the gap between germline ends came to 10 bases. cDNA synthesis used the whole RNA isolate, giving expressed TCRB sequences. For naive, central memory and regulatory T cell samples, reads averaged roughly 4 million. Data came from immunoSEQ multiplex PCR; TCRdb stores just in-frame clones and leaves some out. The sample lists around 250,000 clones; about 71% were seen once. CD4+ naive, central memory, regulatory and stem cell-like memory cells were sorted via CD45RO/CCR7/CD25/CD127/CD95/CD27.

Material: naive CD4+ T cells from blood. V usage is TRBV4-1 and J usage is TRBJ2-1; D tentatively reads TRBD1 or TRBD2 (6 bases each). The source is a man aged 30 to 39 in good health. The chain's CDR3 is CASSQEEGGSYNEQFF. The CDR3 DNA reads TGCGCCAGCAGCCAAGAGGAGGGGGGTTCCTACAATGAGCAGTTCTTC.